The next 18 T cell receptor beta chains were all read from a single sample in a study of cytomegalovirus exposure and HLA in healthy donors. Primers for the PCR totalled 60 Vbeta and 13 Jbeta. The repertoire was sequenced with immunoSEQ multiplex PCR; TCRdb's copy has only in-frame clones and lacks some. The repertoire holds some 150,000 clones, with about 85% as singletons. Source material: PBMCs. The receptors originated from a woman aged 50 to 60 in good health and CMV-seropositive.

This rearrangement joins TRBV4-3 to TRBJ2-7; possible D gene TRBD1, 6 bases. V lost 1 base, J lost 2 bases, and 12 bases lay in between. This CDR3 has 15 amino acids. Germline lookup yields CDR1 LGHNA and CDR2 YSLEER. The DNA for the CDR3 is TGCGCCAGCAGCCAAGGGATACAGGGAACCTACGAGCAGTACTTC. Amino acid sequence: CASSQGIQGTYEQYF.

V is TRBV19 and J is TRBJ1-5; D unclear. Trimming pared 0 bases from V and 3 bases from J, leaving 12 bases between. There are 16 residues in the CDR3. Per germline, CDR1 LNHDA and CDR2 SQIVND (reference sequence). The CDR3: CASSIDLTVPNQPQHF. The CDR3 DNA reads TGTGCCAGTAGTATAGACCTTACAGTACCCAATCAGCCCCAGCATTTT.

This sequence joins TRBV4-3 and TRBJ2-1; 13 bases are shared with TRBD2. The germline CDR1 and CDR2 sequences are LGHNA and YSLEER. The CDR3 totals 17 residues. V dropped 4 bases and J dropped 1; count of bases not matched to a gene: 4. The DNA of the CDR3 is TGCGCCAGCAGCCCGAGGACTAGCGGGAGATCCTACAATGAGCAGTTCTTC. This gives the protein CASSPRTSGRSYNEQFF.

CDR3: CASSIDRTSGVENIQYF. CDR3 bases: TGTGCCAGTAGTATAGATCGGACTAGCGGGGTCGAAAACATTCAGTACTTC. The V gene is TRBV19, the J gene TRBJ2-4, with TRBD2 identical over 12 bases. Trimming removed 0 bases from V and 5 bases from J; junction bases left unmatched: 5. Germline CDR1 is LNHDA and CDR2 is SQIVND (reference sequence). The CDR3 covers 17 residues.

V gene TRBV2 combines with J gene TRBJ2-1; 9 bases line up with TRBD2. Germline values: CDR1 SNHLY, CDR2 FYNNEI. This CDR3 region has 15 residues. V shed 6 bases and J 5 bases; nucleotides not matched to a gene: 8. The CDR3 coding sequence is TGTGCCAGCAGCGTCGGGACTAGCCCAAACAATGAGCAGTTCTTC. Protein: CASSVGTSPNNEQFF. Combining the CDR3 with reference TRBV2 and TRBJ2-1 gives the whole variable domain EPEVTQTPSHQVTQMGQEVILRCVPISNHLYFYWYRQILGQKVEFLVSFYNNEISEKSEIFDDQFSVERPDGSNFTLKIRSTKLEDSAMYFCASSVGTSPNNEQFFGPGTRLTVL.

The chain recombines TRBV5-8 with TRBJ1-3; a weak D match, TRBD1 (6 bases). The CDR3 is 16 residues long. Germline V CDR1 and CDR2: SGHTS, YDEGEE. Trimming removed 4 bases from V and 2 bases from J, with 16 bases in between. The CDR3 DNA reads TGTGCCAGCAGCGCAAATTTTGGGGGCACTGGAAACACCATATATTTT. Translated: CASSANFGGTGNTIYF.

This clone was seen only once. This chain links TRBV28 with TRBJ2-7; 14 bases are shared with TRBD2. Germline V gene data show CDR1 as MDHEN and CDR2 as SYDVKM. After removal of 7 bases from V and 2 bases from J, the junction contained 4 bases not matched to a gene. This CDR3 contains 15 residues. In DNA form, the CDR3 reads TGTGCCAGCACCAGGACTAGCGGGAGGACCTACGAGCAGTACTTC. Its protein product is CASTRTSGRTYEQYF. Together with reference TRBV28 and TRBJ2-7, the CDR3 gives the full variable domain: DVKVTQSSRYLVKRTGEKVFLECVQDMDHENMFWYRQDPGLGLRLIYFSYDVKMKEKGDIPEGYSVSREKKERFSLILESASTNQTSMYLCASTRTSGRTYEQYFGPGTRLTVT.

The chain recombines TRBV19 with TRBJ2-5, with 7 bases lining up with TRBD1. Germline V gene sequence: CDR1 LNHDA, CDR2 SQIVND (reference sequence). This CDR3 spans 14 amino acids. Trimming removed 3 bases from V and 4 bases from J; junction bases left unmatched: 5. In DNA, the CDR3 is TGTGCCAGTAGTATTTGGGACAGTGGAGAGACCCAGTACTTC. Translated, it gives CASSIWDSGETQYF.

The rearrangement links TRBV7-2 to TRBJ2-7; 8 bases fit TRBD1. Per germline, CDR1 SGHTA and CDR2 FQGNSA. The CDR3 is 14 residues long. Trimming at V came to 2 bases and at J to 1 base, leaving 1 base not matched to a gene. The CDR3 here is CASSLRDRSYEQYF. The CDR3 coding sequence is TGTGCCAGCAGCTTACGGGACAGGTCCTACGAGCAGTACTTC.

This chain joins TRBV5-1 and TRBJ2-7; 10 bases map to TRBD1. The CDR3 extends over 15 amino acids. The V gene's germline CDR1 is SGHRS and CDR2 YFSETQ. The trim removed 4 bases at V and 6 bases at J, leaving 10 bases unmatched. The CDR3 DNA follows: TGCGCCAGCAGCGTGACAGGGGGCGATATAGGCGAGCAGTACTTC. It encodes CASSVTGGDIGEQYF.

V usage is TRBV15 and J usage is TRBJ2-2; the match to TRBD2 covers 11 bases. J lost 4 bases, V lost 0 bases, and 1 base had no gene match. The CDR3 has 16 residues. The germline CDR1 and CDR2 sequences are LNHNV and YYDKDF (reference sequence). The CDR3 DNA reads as TGTGCCACCAGCAGAGAACTAGCGGGAGCCACCGGGGAGCTGTTTTTT. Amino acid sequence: CATSRELAGATGELFF.

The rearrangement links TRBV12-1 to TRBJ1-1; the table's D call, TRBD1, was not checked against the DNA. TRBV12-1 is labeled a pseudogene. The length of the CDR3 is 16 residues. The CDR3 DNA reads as TGTGCCAGCAGCTTACAGGGGGCGCAGGCGTGGACTGAAGCTTTCTTT. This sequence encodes CASSLQGAQAWTEAFF.

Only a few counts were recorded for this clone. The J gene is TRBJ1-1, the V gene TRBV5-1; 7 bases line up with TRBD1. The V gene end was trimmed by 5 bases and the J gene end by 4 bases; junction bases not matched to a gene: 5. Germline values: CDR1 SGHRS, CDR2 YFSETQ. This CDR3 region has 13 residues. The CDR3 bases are TGCGCCAGCAGACCAGGGGGAGGCACTGAAGCTTTCTTT. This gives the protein CASRPGGGTEAFF.

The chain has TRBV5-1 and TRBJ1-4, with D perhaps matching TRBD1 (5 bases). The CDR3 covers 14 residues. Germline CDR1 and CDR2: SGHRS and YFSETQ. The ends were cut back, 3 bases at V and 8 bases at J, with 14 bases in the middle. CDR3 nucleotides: TGCGCCAGCAGCTCCGGACACGAGAGGGAAAAACTGTTTTTT. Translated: CASSSGHEREKLFF.

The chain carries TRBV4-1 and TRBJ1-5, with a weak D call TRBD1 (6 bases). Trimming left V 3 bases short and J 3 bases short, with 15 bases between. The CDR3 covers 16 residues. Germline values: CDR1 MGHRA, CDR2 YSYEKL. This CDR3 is CASSHPLQGNNQPQHF. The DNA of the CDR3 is TGCGCCAGCAGCCATCCGTTACAGGGAAACAATCAGCCCCAGCATTTT.

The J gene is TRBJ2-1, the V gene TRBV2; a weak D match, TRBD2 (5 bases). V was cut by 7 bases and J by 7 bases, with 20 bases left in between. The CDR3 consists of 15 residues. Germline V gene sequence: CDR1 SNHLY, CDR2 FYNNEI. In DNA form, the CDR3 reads TGTGCCAGCATGTGGAGAAGGACTCCTCGGAATGAGCAGTTCTTC. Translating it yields CASMWRRTPRNEQFF.

CDR3: CASAGRGNEKLFF. Written as DNA, the CDR3 is TGTGCCAGCGCCGGCAGGGGTAATGAAAAACTGTTTTTT. The V and J genes are TRBV6-5 and TRBJ1-4, with D possibly matching TRBD1 (6 bases). Germline V gene data show CDR1 as MNHEY and CDR2 as SVGAGI. This CDR3 contains 13 residues. Trimming stripped 8 bases from V and 4 bases from J, with 11 bases between.

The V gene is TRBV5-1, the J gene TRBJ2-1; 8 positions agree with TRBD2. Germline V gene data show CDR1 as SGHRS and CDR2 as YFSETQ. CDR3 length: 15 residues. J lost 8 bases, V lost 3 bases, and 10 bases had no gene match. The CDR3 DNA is TGCGCCAGCAGCTCGTTAGCGGGGCCTAGGGATGAGCAGTTCTTC. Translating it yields CASSSLAGPRDEQFF.